This is a list of T cell receptor beta chains from one sample in a study of shared clonotypes between healthy human individuals. Clones were sequenced by immunoSEQ multiplex PCR, and TCRdb holds only the in-frame ones, with some missing. The sample shows about 470,000 clones, more than 75% of them seen only once. Sequenced: PBMCs. These receptors were obtained from a woman between 40 and 55 years old in good health. Some clones in this sample may be carry-over from other donors' samples. CDR3s leave out the opening cysteine and the closing phenylalanine or tryptophan. A D gene is named only where the DNA matches it firmly.

V gene	J gene	D gene	CDR3 protein
TRBV5-1	TRBJ2-3	-	ASCHSTGDTDTQY
TRBV5-1	TRBJ1-4	TRBD1	ASSLGRTGLGEKLF
TRBV28	TRBJ2-2	-	ASRPLLENTGELF
TRBV28	TRBJ2-5	-	ASGPGQQY
TRBV4-2	TRBJ1-4	-	ASSQTKDTLGEKLF
TRBV2	TRBJ2-2	-	ASSEVGPGELF
TRBV6-1	TRBJ2-7	-	ASSDFGLRSSYEQY
TRBV21-1	TRBJ2-2	-	ASSKEGASRTGELF
TRBV28	TRBJ1-5	-	ASSPPPVGAGNQPQH
TRBV7-2	TRBJ1-5	-	ASSSSGQPNQPQH
TRBV23-1	TRBJ1-4	-	ASQSEGRHNEKLF
TRBV28	TRBJ2-3	TRBD2	ASSPRTSGRAGDTQY
TRBV28	TRBJ2-5	-	ASSPPGTQY
TRBV7-9	TRBJ1-2	-	ASSRNTGTYGYT
TRBV7-9	TRBJ2-1	TRBD2	ASSLGVVSGRRSYNEQF
TRBV7-3	TRBJ2-1	-	ASSLTPRLPPYNEQF
TRBV9	TRBJ2-5	-	ASSQDPAQTQY
TRBV7-9	TRBJ2-1	-	ASSLARNEQF
TRBV5-1	TRBJ2-2	-	ASSQSPTGTNTGELF
TRBV7-9	TRBJ2-3	TRBD1	ASSYTGGVDTQY
TRBV7-9	TRBJ2-2	TRBD1	ASSPTGAGELF
TRBV7-8	TRBJ2-3	TRBD1	ASSYRDRGLTDTQY
TRBV12-5	TRBJ2-3	-	ASGLAGETGGESSTDTQY
TRBV19	TRBJ1-1	-	ASSIGGRGDTEAF
TRBV25-1	TRBJ2-2	-	ASSEFLGFGELF
TRBV13	TRBJ2-5	TRBD1	ASSLIGTAQY
TRBV6-1	TRBJ1-5	TRBD1	ASSVRGRSNQPQH
TRBV7-2	TRBJ1-5	TRBD1	ASSSEDQGQGNQPQH
TRBV4-1	TRBJ2-1	-	ASSHGLSYNEQF
TRBV7-8	TRBJ2-3	-	ASSQTGGWADTQY
TRBV28	TRBJ1-1	-	ASSVIPRNTEAF
TRBV2	TRBJ2-1	TRBD1	ASSDRTGVGEQF
TRBV28	TRBJ1-1	TRBD1	ATGTATCTEAF
TRBV11-2	TRBJ2-7	TRBD1	ASSSPRTGDEQY
TRBV11-2	TRBJ1-2	TRBD1	ASSPDTGAPYGYT
TRBV15	TRBJ1-5	-	ATRVVDSNQPQH
TRBV2	TRBJ2-2	-	ASTLERNGELF
TRBV18	TRBJ1-5	-	ASSPPGSPNQPQH
TRBV11-2	TRBJ1-4	-	ASSDTRGGNEKLF
TRBV19	TRBJ2-2	-	ASGQGNTGELF
TRBV7-9	TRBJ2-2	-	ASSLGGLNTGELF
TRBV18	TRBJ2-5	TRBD1	ASSPPWDRYQETQY
TRBV11-2	TRBJ1-1	-	ASSLGYNTEAF
TRBV5-1	TRBJ2-3	-	ASSTQSGYTDTQY
TRBV4-2	TRBJ2-2	TRBD2	ASSQGGSNTGELF
TRBV5-1	TRBJ2-1	-	ASSLVGTEINNEQF
TRBV7-9	TRBJ2-1	-	ASRSGWSSVEQF
TRBV5-1	TRBJ2-7	-	ASSLVAPVLANEQY